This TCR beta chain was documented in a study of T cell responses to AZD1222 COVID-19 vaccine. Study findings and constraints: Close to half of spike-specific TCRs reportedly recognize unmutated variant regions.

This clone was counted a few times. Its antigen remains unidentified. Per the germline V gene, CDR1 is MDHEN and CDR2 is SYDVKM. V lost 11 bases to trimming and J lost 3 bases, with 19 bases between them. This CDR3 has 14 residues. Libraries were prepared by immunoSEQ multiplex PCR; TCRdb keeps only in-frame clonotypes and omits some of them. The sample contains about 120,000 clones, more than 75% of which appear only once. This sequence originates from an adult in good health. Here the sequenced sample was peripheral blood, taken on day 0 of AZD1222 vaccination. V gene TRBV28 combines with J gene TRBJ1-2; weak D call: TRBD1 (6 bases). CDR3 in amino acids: CAGGPQQGYYGYTF. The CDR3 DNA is TGTGCCGGGGGGCCCCAACAGGGCTACTATGGCTACACCTTC.